Listed below are T cell receptor beta chains from one sample, sequenced in a study of CD8 T cells in Susac syndrome. Using its own MiXCR run on the immunoSEQ multiplex PCR reads, TCRdb lists one record per CDR3 protein. Of more than 95,000 distinct CDR3 sequences in the sample, approximately 95% were seen once. Sequencing was carried out using CD8+ T cells from PBMCs. The origin of the receptors is a human donor with multiple sclerosis. Each CDR3 is given with its conserved first and last residue. D genes are given only for firm matches. The size field is filled for only some rows; it gives once, few, many or a size class.

d_gene: .
v_gene: TRBV4-1
j_gene: TRBJ1-2
abundance: .
CDR3nt: TGCGCCAGCAGCCAGATGCCGCTGTTCGGGGGGCGAAACTATGGCTACACCTTC
CDR3aa: CASSQMPLFGGRNYGYTF

d_gene: .
v_gene: TRBV2
j_gene: TRBJ2-2
abundance: .
CDR3nt: TGTGCCAGCAGGGGGGAGACCGGGGAGCTGTTTTTT
CDR3aa: CASRGETGELFF

d_gene: TRBD1
v_gene: TRBV5-1
j_gene: TRBJ2-7
abundance: .
CDR3nt: TGCGCCAGCAGCTCTCGGGACAGGGATCCCTACGAGCAGTACTTC
CDR3aa: CASSSRDRDPYEQYF

d_gene: .
v_gene: TRBV20-1
j_gene: TRBJ2-7
abundance: .
CDR3nt: TGCAGTGCTAGACAAGGGGGGGGAGTGTACGAGCAGTACTTC
CDR3aa: CSARQGGGVYEQYF

d_gene: TRBD2
v_gene: TRBV10-2
j_gene: TRBJ2-5
abundance: .
CDR3nt: TGCGCCAGCAGTGAGTCCCCGTGGGTAGCGGGGGGTCAAGAGACCCAGTACTTC
CDR3aa: CASSESPWVAGGQETQYF

d_gene: TRBD2
v_gene: TRBV11-1
j_gene: TRBJ2-1
abundance: .
CDR3nt: TGTGCCAGCAGCTTAGGCACTAGCGGATTCAATGAGCAGTTCTTC
CDR3aa: CASSLGTSGFNEQFF

d_gene: .
v_gene: TRBV28
j_gene: TRBJ1-1
abundance: once
CDR3nt: TGTGCCAGCAGCCCCGCGGGGACGAACACTGAAGCTTTCTTT
CDR3aa: CASSPAGTNTEAFF

d_gene: .
v_gene: TRBV7-3
j_gene: TRBJ2-4
abundance: .
CDR3nt: TGTGCCAGCAGCTTAGGACACGGTGACATTCAGTACTTC
CDR3aa: CASSLGHGDIQYF

d_gene: TRBD2
v_gene: TRBV29-1
j_gene: TRBJ2-1
abundance: .
CDR3nt: TGCAGCGCTGGGGGACTAGCGGGGGGCGAAGCCTACAATGAGCAGTTCTTC
CDR3aa: CSAGGLAGGEAYNEQFF

d_gene: .
v_gene: TRBV14
j_gene: TRBJ1-1
abundance: .
CDR3nt: TGTGCCAGCACCGACAGTGAGTGGACTGAAGCTTTCTTT
CDR3aa: CASTDSEWTEAFF

d_gene: .
v_gene: TRBV12-3/TRBV12-4
j_gene: TRBJ2-7
abundance: .
CDR3nt: TGTGCCAGCAGTTCTCTGCGGCGCGAGCAGTACTTC
CDR3aa: CASSSLRREQYF

d_gene: .
v_gene: TRBV4-1
j_gene: TRBJ2-7
abundance: .
CDR3nt: TGCGCCAGCAGCCAAGTGACAGAAGGGAACTACGAGCAGTACTTC
CDR3aa: CASSQVTEGNYEQYF

d_gene: .
v_gene: TRBV14
j_gene: TRBJ2-1
abundance: .
CDR3nt: TGTGCCAGCAGCCAAAGTAGGCGTGAGCAGTTCTTC
CDR3aa: CASSQSRREQFF

d_gene: .
v_gene: TRBV5-1
j_gene: TRBJ1-1
abundance: .
CDR3nt: TGCGCCAGCAGCCTCTCAGAAACAGGCAACACTGAAGCTTTCTTT
CDR3aa: CASSLSETGNTEAFF

d_gene: .
v_gene: TRBV18
j_gene: TRBJ2-6
abundance: .
CDR3nt: TGTGCCAGCTCACCCCCCGCTGGGGCCAACGTCCTGACTTTC
CDR3aa: CASSPPAGANVLTF

d_gene: TRBD2
v_gene: TRBV4-1
j_gene: TRBJ2-2
abundance: .
CDR3nt: TGCGCCAGCAGCCAGCACATAGCGGGAGTCGTCGGGGAGCTGTTTTTT
CDR3aa: CASSQHIAGVVGELFF

d_gene: .
v_gene: TRBV19
j_gene: TRBJ1-5
abundance: .
CDR3nt: TGTGCCAGTAGTCCAGGACAGTGGGCCCAGCATTTT
CDR3aa: CASSPGQWAQHF

d_gene: .
v_gene: TRBV3-1
j_gene: TRBJ1-5
abundance: .
CDR3nt: TGTGCCAGCAGCCAAGAACACTCAGGCAATCAGCCCCAGCATTTT
CDR3aa: CASSQEHSGNQPQHF

d_gene: TRBD1
v_gene: TRBV28
j_gene: TRBJ1-1
abundance: .
CDR3nt: TGTGCCAGCGGACTGAGACAGGGACTGAACACTGAAGCTTTCTTT
CDR3aa: CASGLRQGLNTEAFF

d_gene: .
v_gene: TRBV27
j_gene: TRBJ1-1
abundance: few
CDR3nt: TGTGCCAGCAGTTTAACGGCGAACACTGAAGCTTTCTTT
CDR3aa: CASSLTANTEAFF

d_gene: TRBD1
v_gene: TRBV6-2/TRBV6-3
j_gene: TRBJ1-5
abundance: .
CDR3nt: TGTGCCAGCAGTCAGGGGGCCAGCCATCAGCCCCAGCATTTT
CDR3aa: CASSQGASHQPQHF

d_gene: TRBD1
v_gene: TRBV20-1
j_gene: TRBJ2-3
abundance: .
CDR3nt: TGCAGTGCTACCGGGGACAGAACAGATACGCAGTATTTT
CDR3aa: CSATGDRTDTQYF

d_gene: TRBD1
v_gene: TRBV30
j_gene: TRBJ2-7
abundance: .
CDR3nt: TGTGCCTGGAGTGGCACGACAGGGGCTCTACGTGAGCAGTACTTC
CDR3aa: CAWSGTTGALREQYF

d_gene: .
v_gene: TRBV4-2
j_gene: TRBJ2-1
abundance: .
CDR3nt: TGTGCCAGCAGCCAAGAAAAGGATCTCGGGCGGAATGAGCAGTTCTTC
CDR3aa: CASSQEKDLGRNEQFF

d_gene: TRBD2
v_gene: TRBV7-9
j_gene: TRBJ2-4
abundance: .
CDR3nt: TGTGCCAGCAGCTTAAGCCGGGGCGGGGGAGCCAAAAACATTCAGTACTTC
CDR3aa: CASSLSRGGGAKNIQYF

d_gene: .
v_gene: TRBV12-3/TRBV12-4
j_gene: TRBJ2-5
abundance: .
CDR3nt: TGTGCCAGCAGTTTCCAGCGGGAGACCCAGTACTTC
CDR3aa: CASSFQRETQYF

d_gene: TRBD1
v_gene: TRBV23-1
j_gene: TRBJ2-5
abundance: .
CDR3nt: TGCGCCAGCAGTTTTACGATCGGGACAGTCCAAGAGACCCAGTACTTC
CDR3aa: CASSFTIGTVQETQYF